This T cell receptor (beta chain) was recorded in a study of cytomegalovirus exposure and HLA in healthy donors. Study conclusions and caveats: As a later analysis showed, several of the most significant clusters appeared to be linked to common viral pathogens.

CDR1 and CDR2 from the germline V gene are SGHAT and FQNNGV. With 5 bases removed from V and 4 bases from J, the gap between germline ends came to 26 bases. The CDR3 contains 19 residues. A word on this clone: Its cognate antigen is unknown.

With 60 Vbeta and 13 Jbeta primers, the PCR was carried out. Original methodology: Later, tens of millions of unique TCR beta chains were counted in an analysis, and roughly 11 million of them were shared. Produced via immunoSEQ multiplex PCR; TCRdb's table is partial and in-frame only. The DNA was the basis for D and trimming; V, J and clone size are from that table. The data contain around 160,000 clones, 60% to 85% of them singletons. The chain links TRBV11-2 to TRBJ2-2, with D tentatively TRBD2 (6 bases). This TCR came from a man aged 35 to 55 in good health and CMV-seropositive. The sequenced material came from PBMCs. CDR3 in amino acids: CASSPQVVGTLRGTGELFF. The CDR3 nucleotides read TGTGCCAGCAGCCCCCAAGTAGTGGGGACTTTGCGTGGCACCGGGGAGCTGTTTTTT.